This entry lists 9 T cell receptor beta chains sequenced from one sample in a study of blood T cells in healthy people across ages. PCR was performed a second time for about 6 to 12 cycles using a sample-barcoded 5' primer and a J-beta primer mix. TCRdb used MiXCR to reprocess the 5' RACE reads, holding one entry per CDR3 protein. The sample carries approximately 810,000 distinct CDR3 sequences, 29% recorded once. Specimen: blood. The receptors were sampled from a woman aged 80 or older in good health.

The chain carries TRBV27 and TRBJ2-3; no reliable D call. This CDR3 has 15 amino acids. V was shortened by 4 bases and J by 2 bases, with 13 bases between the two germline ends. Germline CDR1 is MNHEY and CDR2 is SMNVEV (reference sequence). The chain's CDR3 is CASSSRLSTTDTQYF. CDR3 nucleotide sequence: TGTGCCAGCAGTTCGCGACTTTCAACCACAGATACGCAGTATTTT.

Concerning this clonotype itself: This clone may be a read error of a much larger clone one base away. The chain has TRBV10-3 and TRBJ1-6, with TRBD1 identical over 8 bases. The CDR3 length is 13 residues. Germline V gene sequence: CDR1 ENHRY, CDR2 SYGVKD. Here the CDR3 DNA reads TGTGCCACCAAGGACAGGGATAACTCACCCCTCCACTTT. Translated, it gives CATKDRDNSPLHF.

For the CDR3, the DNA is TGTGCCAGCAGTTACCGACCCCAGCGGACCACAGATACGCAGTATTTT. Amino acid sequence: CASSYRPQRTTDTQYF. The V call is TRBV6-2 or TRBV6-3, the J call TRBJ2-3; D might be TRBD2 (5 bases). With 2 bases removed from V and 2 bases from J, the gap between germline ends came to 14 bases. The germline V gene encodes CDR1 MNHEY and CDR2 SVGEGT. CDR3 length equals 16 residues.

This clonotype was observed many times. The rearrangement uses TRBV29-1 and TRBJ2-3; 8 bases are a match to TRBD2. Per germline, CDR1 SQVTM and CDR2 ANQGSEA. The CDR3 loop spans 16 amino acids. V shed 1 base, J shed 2 bases, and the junction held 8 bases outside the gene matches. In nucleotides, the CDR3 is TGCAGCGTTGAAGGGGACCGGGGGGGTTACACAGATACGCAGTATTTT. Protein: CSVEGDRGGYTDTQYF.

The CDR3 region has the DNA TGTGCCAGCAGTTACTCATACCGGACAGGGGGCGGAAAGAGCTATGGCTACACCTTC. Residues: CASSYSYRTGGGKSYGYTF. The chain links TRBV6-5 to TRBJ1-2; 11 nucleotides align to TRBD1. V gave up 0 bases and J gave up 4 bases; unmatched junction bases: 13. The CDR3 has 19 amino acids. Looked up from germline, CDR1 is MNHEY and CDR2 is SVGAGI.

This clonotype has at least ten counts. The V gene is TRBV12-3 or TRBV12-4, the J gene TRBJ1-1; D not resolved. Trimming removed 5 bases at V and 1 base at J, with 8 bases between. This CDR3 contains 13 residues. The chain's CDR3 is CASSPTENTEAFF. The CDR3 region has the DNA TGTGCCAGCAGTCCAACAGAGAACACTGAAGCTTTCTTT.

The J gene is TRBJ2-5, the V gene TRBV20-1, with 13 bases aligning to TRBD2. CDR3 length: 14 amino acids. Trimming at V came to 5 bases and at J to 5 bases, leaving 5 bases not matched to a gene. Germline V gene lookup returns CDR1 DFQATT and CDR2 SNEGSKA (reference sequence). In DNA, the CDR3 is TGCAGTGCTGGACTAGCGGGAGCTCGGGAGACCCAGTACTTC. Its protein product is CSAGLAGARETQYF.

The chain couples TRBV9 to TRBJ1-2; tentatively, D is TRBD1 (5 bases). The germline V and J ends were trimmed by 4 bases and 7 bases, with 23 bases remaining between them. Germline V gene lookup returns CDR1 SGDLS and CDR2 YYNGEE. There are 16 residues in the CDR3. The CDR3 nucleotides read TGTGCCAGCAGCCCTGCCCCCCCAGACCGTGACAGTGGCTACACCTTC. It is translated as CASSPAPPDRDSGYTF. Filled out from reference TRBV9 and TRBJ1-2, the complete variable domain reads DSGVTQTPKHLITATGQRVTLRCSPRSGDLSVYWYQQSLDQGLQFLIQYYNGEERAKGNILERFSAQQFPDLHSELNLSSLELGDSALYFCASSPAPPDRDSGYTFGSGTRLTVV.

The chain uses TRBV10-3 and TRBJ2-1, with 7 bases fitting TRBD2. From germline, CDR1 is ENHRY and CDR2 SYGVKD. The CDR3 runs to 14 residues. With 0 bases clipped from V and 4 bases from J, the junction kept 0 bases outside the gene matches. The CDR3 is CAISESSGYNEQFF. The CDR3 DNA follows: TGTGCCATCAGTGAGTCTAGCGGGTACAATGAGCAGTTCTTC.